This T cell receptor (beta chain) derives from a study of blood T cell repertoires in COVID-19. Across the study: Material from acute and convalescent COVID-19 was sourced from the United States, Italy and Spain. From T cells, B-cell-depleted T cells, or PBMCs came the material, which was cDNA or gDNA.

As processed by the authors: Estimated nucleated cell counts came from reference gene primer amplification. The repertoire was sequenced with immunoSEQ multiplex PCR; TCRdb's copy has only in-frame clones and lacks some. V and J calls and clone size are given by that table; D and trimming were obtained from the DNA. The sample has over 45,000 clones, over 80% seen once. Germline assignment: CDR1 GTSNPN and CDR2 SVGIG (reference sequence). Trimming cost V 0 bases and J 6 bases; bases outside gene matches: 16. This CDR3 has 17 amino acids. V is TRBV30 and J is TRBJ1-2; 7 bases line up with TRBD1. The receptor was derived from a man in his 70s with acute or convalescent COVID-19. The sample was peripheral blood. The CDR3 bases are TGTGCCTGGAGTGTACGATTTTCGGGACAGTCGACCCATGGCTACACCTTC. The encoded protein is CAWSVRFSGQSTHGYTF. Complete variable domain (other parts from reference TRBV30 and TRBJ1-2): SQTIHQWPATLVQPVGSPLSLECTVEGTSNPNLYWYRQAAGRGLQLLFYSVGIGQISSEVPQNLSASRPQDRQFILSSKKLLLSDSGFYLCAWSVRFSGQSTHGYTFGSGTRLTVV.